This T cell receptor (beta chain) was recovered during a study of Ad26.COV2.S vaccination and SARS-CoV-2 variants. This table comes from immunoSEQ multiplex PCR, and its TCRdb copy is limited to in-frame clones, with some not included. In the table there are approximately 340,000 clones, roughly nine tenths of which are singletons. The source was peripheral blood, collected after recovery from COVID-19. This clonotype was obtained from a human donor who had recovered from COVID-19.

The CDR3 loop reads CASSQERYEAFF. Here the CDR3 DNA reads TGTGCCAGCAGCCAAGAAAGATATGAAGCTTTCTTT. The chain uses TRBV3-1 (or the pseudogene TRBV3-2) and TRBJ1-1; D gene unclear. Germline V lookup: CDR1 LGHDT, CDR2 YNNKEL (reference sequence). The CDR3 spans 12 residues. V gave up 0 bases and J gave up 7 bases, with 6 bases separating them.